Each of the 12 T cell receptor beta chains below was sequenced from the same sample in a study of quantifying T cell responses using KT2 cells. Study information: cDNA was made from DNase-treated RNA using alpha and beta constant primers.

A single-stranded UMI oligo with SP2 sequence was ligated to cDNA 3' ends. First-round PCR used 4 to 5 cycles and beta primers RC1.1 and RC1.2 covering TRBC1 and TRBC2. TCRdb analysed the UMI-ligation and nested PCR reads with MiXCR anew, one entry per CDR3 protein. Among about 33,000 distinct CDR3 sequences listed, about a tenth were seen once. The sample consisted of PBMCs spiked with cells of the T cell clone KT2. Receptor source: a human donor.

In this sample, this clonotype turned up many times. The rearrangement uses TRBV7-6 and TRBJ2-2, with 11 bases that match TRBD2. There are 15 residues in the CDR3. Germline CDR1 reads SGHVS; CDR2 reads FNYEAQ. With V trimmed by 5 bases and J by 6 bases, 5 bases remained unmatched. The CDR3 coding sequence is TGTGCCAGCAGCCTTAGACTAGCGGGGTCCGGGGAGCTGTTTTTT. This sequence encodes CASSLRLAGSGELFF.

Details on this clonotype: A much more abundant neighbour one base away suggests this may be a read error. The chain has TRBV7-2 and TRBJ1-4, with TRBD1 as a possible D gene (5 bases). Trimming pared 3 bases from V and 4 bases from J, leaving 9 bases between. The germline V gene encodes CDR1 SGHTA and CDR2 FQGNSA. The CDR3 extends over 14 amino acids. The chain's CDR3 is CTSSFAGINEKLFF. The CDR3 bases are TGTACCAGCAGCTTCGCAGGGATTAATGAAAAACTGTTTTTT.

The V call is TRBV6-1, the J call TRBJ2-1; 11 bases map to TRBD2. This CDR3 has 16 residues. V lost 0 bases to trimming and J lost 2 bases; unmatched junction nucleotides: 0. CDR1 is MNHNS, CDR2 SASEGT, per germline. CDR3 region: CASSEALAGAYNEQFF. CDR3 DNA sequence: TGTGCCAGCAGTGAAGCACTAGCGGGGGCCTACAATGAGCAGTTCTTC.

The genes are TRBV2 and TRBJ2-2; 8 nucleotides align to TRBD1. Germline V gives CDR1 SNHLY, CDR2 FYNNEI. The CDR3 sequence is 16 residues long. V lost 5 bases, J lost 2 bases, and 7 bases stayed unmatched. The CDR3 here is CASSSRTGINTGELFF. Here the CDR3 DNA reads TGTGCCAGCAGTAGTCGGACAGGGATCAACACCGGGGAGCTGTTTTTT.

V is TRBV6-5 and J is TRBJ2-3; D unresolved. The ends were cut back, 5 bases at V and 0 bases at J, with 24 bases in the middle. The CDR3 extends over 19 amino acids. Germline V gene data show CDR1 as MNHEY and CDR2 as SVGAGI. CDR3: CASSPSLPARVSSTDTQYF. CDR3 sequence (DNA): TGTGCCAGCAGTCCTTCTCTTCCGGCTCGCGTTTCTAGCACAGATACGCAGTATTTT.

This sequence joins TRBV20-1 and TRBJ2-2; D possibly corresponds to TRBD1 (6 bases). V was cut by 0 bases and J by 6 bases, with 14 bases left in between. The CDR3 has 15 amino acids. CDR1 is DFQATT, CDR2 SNEGSKA, per germline (reference sequence). CDR3 region: CSAREGQFSAGELFF. The CDR3 DNA follows: TGCAGTGCTAGAGAAGGACAGTTTAGCGCCGGGGAGCTGTTTTTT.

This clonotype was seen a handful of times. V and J are TRBV12-3 or TRBV12-4 and TRBJ1-1; D is unresolved. Trimming pared 4 bases from V and 10 bases from J, leaving 13 bases between. CDR3 length equals 12 residues. CDR3 DNA sequence: TGTGCCAGCAGTTCTGCGGGGTCTTCAGCTTTCTTT. It codes for CASSSAGSSAFF.

In its sample, this clonotype was seen many times. The chain joins TRBV25-1 to TRBJ1-1; TRBD1 aligns across 8 bases. Germline loops: CDR1 MGHDK, CDR2 SYGVNS. The CDR3 is 13 residues long. V lost 7 bases and J lost 6; bases outside the gene matches: 7. CDR3 sequence reads: CASTPGGWSEAFF. Here the CDR3 DNA reads TGTGCCAGCACCCCAGGGGGCTGGTCTGAAGCTTTCTTT.

In its sample, this clonotype was seen a few times. The CDR3 region is CSAERPGLDPGEQFF. The CDR3 bases are TGCAGTGCTGAAAGACCGGGACTGGACCCCGGGGAGCAGTTCTTC. This chain joins TRBV20-1 and TRBJ2-1, with D possibly being TRBD2 (6 bases). This CDR3 has 15 residues. From germline, CDR1 is DFQATT and CDR2 SNEGSKA (reference sequence). V gave up 5 bases and J gave up 10 bases, with 24 bases separating them.

This clonotype was seen at least ten times. The J gene is TRBJ2-1, the V gene TRBV7-9; TRBD2 aligns across 12 bases. Losses at the gene ends were 7 bases for V and 0 bases for J; bases not matched to a gene: 4. Per germline, CDR1 SEHNR and CDR2 FQNEAQ (reference sequence). CDR3 length: 16 residues. Here the CDR3 reads CASTPTSGGSYNEQFF. The DNA for the CDR3 is TGTGCCAGCACCCCGACTAGCGGGGGCTCCTACAATGAGCAGTTCTTC.

In regard to this clonotype: This could be a read error, since a much larger clone is one nucleotide away. The V call is TRBV12-3 or TRBV12-4, the J call TRBJ1-2; D gene uncertain. CDR3 length equals 14 residues. The CDR3 region has the DNA TGTGCCAGCAGTTTAGGTCGTCGTAACTTTGGCTACACCTTC. Translating it yields CASSLGRRNFGYTF.

This sequence joins TRBV4-3 and TRBJ2-1, with TRBD2 matching 9 bases. Trimming at V came to 5 bases and at J to 4 bases, leaving 12 bases not matched to a gene. Per germline, CDR1 LGHNA and CDR2 YSLEER. This CDR3 is built from 17 residues. This chain's CDR3 is CASSEKGGGRGYNEQFF. In DNA, the CDR3 is TGCGCCAGCAGCGAGAAGGGTGGCGGGAGGGGGTACAATGAGCAGTTCTTC.